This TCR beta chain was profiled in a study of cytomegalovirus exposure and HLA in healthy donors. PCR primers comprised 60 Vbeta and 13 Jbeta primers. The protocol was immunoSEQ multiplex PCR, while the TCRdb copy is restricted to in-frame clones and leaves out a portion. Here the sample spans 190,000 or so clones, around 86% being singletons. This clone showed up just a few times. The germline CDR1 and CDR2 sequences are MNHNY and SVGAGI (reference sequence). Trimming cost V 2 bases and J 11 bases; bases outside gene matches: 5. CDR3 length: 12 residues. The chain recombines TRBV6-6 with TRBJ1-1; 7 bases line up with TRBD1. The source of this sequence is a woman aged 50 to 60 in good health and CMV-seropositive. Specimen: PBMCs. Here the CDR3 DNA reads TGTGCCAGCAGTTACGAAGGGGGCGACGCTTTCTTT. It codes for CASSYEGGDAFF.